This TCR beta chain was recovered during a study of OX40 agonist ivuxolimab in advanced cancers. The study, taken as a whole, reports: Fewer expanded clones were found on average in CD4+ than in CD8+ T cells.

Germline CDR1 and CDR2: SGHVS and FNYEAQ. The V gene end was trimmed by 5 bases and the J gene end by 8 bases; junction bases not matched to a gene: 8. The CDR3 runs to 15 residues. TCRdb keeps only in-frame clones here, not all; method: immunoSEQ multiplex PCR. This sample yields around 66,000 clones, of which nearly 90% are seen a single time; just under 0.35% belongs to the top ten. Notes on this clone: The antigen remains unidentified.

The TCR comes from an adult with an advanced solid tumor such as melanoma, head and neck, liver or kidney cancer. The V and J genes are TRBV7-6 and TRBJ2-1; the match to TRBD2 covers 11 bases. Sequenced material: CD4+ or CD8+ T cells sorted from blood, taken in a trial of the OX40 agonist ivuxolimab. The CDR3 coding sequence is TGTGCCAGCAGCAATTTAGCGGGGGGGCCGTATGAGCAGTTCTTC. Translation: CASSNLAGGPYEQFF.